Listed below are T cell receptor beta chains from one sample, sequenced in a study of cytomegalovirus exposure and HLA in healthy donors. Sequencing used immunoSEQ multiplex PCR; TCRdb keeps in-frame clones, though not all of them. The table has approximately 100,000 clones, 88% seen once. The sample comprised PBMCs. The receptors were gathered from a woman in her late teens or twenties in good health and CMV-seropositive. Both conserved end residues are part of each CDR3. The order of the fields is V gene, clone size, J gene, D gene, CDR3 DNA, CDR3 protein. A D gene is named only where the DNA matches it firmly. Clone sizes are given selectively: once, few, many, or a class where the clone is expanded.

TRBV27	-	TRBJ2-3	-	TGTGCCAGCAGTTCCTCACTTAGCACAGATACGCAGTATTTT	CASSSSLSTDTQYF
TRBV14	-	TRBJ2-7	TRBD2	TGTGCCAGCAGCCCAAGTTGGGGCCTAGCGGGGGGCCGGGGCTCCTACGAGCAGTACTTC	CASSPSWGLAGGRGSYEQYF
TRBV27	-	TRBJ2-5	TRBD2	TGTGCCAGCAGTACCGTGGGGGCGGGGGGGCCGAAGACCCAGTACTTC	CASSTVGAGGPKTQYF
TRBV5-1	-	TRBJ2-5	TRBD2	TGCGCCAGCAGCGCCGCCGGGACTAGTTGGACCCAGTACTTC	CASSAAGTSWTQYF
TRBV11-2	-	TRBJ2-7	TRBD2	TGTGCCAGCAGCTTAGCCGGACTAGCGGGGGTCGGCGAGCAGTACTTC	CASSLAGLAGVGEQYF
TRBV5-4	once	TRBJ2-7	TRBD2	TGTGCCAGCAGTCCTGCTAGCGGGGCCTCCTACGAGCAGTACTTC	CASSPASGASYEQYF
TRBV7-8	-	TRBJ1-5	-	TGTGCCAGCAGCTCATACAGGACAGCTAATCAGCCCCAGCATTTT	CASSSYRTANQPQHF
TRBV5-1	once	TRBJ2-2	-	TGCGCCAGCAGCTTGGCCCGCGGGGAGCTGTTTTTT	CASSLARGELFF
TRBV7-9	-	TRBJ2-7	-	TGTGCCAGCAGCCCCAGGAATCCCTACTACGAGCAGTACTTC	CASSPRNPYYEQYF
TRBV19	-	TRBJ1-2	TRBD1	TGTGCCAGTAAAAGTAACCCGGACAGGGCGCGCTACACCTTC	CASKSNPDRARYTF
TRBV6-5	-	TRBJ1-6	-	TGTGCCAGCAGTTCGGGGGATTCGGTGGGTTCACCCCTCCACTTT	CASSSGDSVGSPLHF
TRBV6-1	-	TRBJ2-5	-	TGTGCCAGCAGTCCCCGGAGGGAGACCCAGTACTTC	CASSPRRETQYF
TRBV2	once	TRBJ1-6	-	TGTGCCAGCAGTGAAACAGGGATTATTTATAATTCACCCCTCCACTTT	CASSETGIIYNSPLHF
TRBV6-1	-	TRBJ2-7	TRBD1	TGTGCCAGTGCTATTCTCCGGACAGGGTCCTACGAGCAGTACTTC	CASAILRTGSYEQYF
TRBV5-3	-	TRBJ1-5	TRBD1	TGTGCCAGAAGGACCCCTGGAGGGGGCTATCAGCCCCAGCATTTT	CARRTPGGGYQPQHF
TRBV5-4	-	TRBJ2-7	TRBD2	TGTGCCAGCAGCTTGGTTTCGGGGGGGAAATTCCTCCCCGACTACGAGCAGTACTTC	CASSLVSGGKFLPDYEQYF
TRBV2	-	TRBJ1-6	-	TGTGCCAGCAGTCCCCCAGGGAACTATAATTCACCCCTCCACTTT	CASSPPGNYNSPLHF
TRBV7-8	-	TRBJ1-5	-	TGTGCCAGCAGCCCGGGCCCGGGGAGGGGAGTCGATCAGCCCCAGCATTTT	CASSPGPGRGVDQPQHF
TRBV6-1	-	TRBJ1-2	-	TGTGCCAGCAGTGAACTGGTGGAGGGGAGGTATGGCTACACCTTC	CASSELVEGRYGYTF
TRBV19	-	TRBJ2-4	-	TGTGCCAGTAGAGAGACAGGGACTCTAGCCAAAAACATTCAGTACTTC	CASRETGTLAKNIQYF
TRBV11-2	-	TRBJ2-6	-	TGTGCCAGCAGCTTCTCTAAGACAGTCCACGTCCTGACTTTC	CASSFSKTVHVLTF
TRBV6-1	-	TRBJ1-5	TRBD1	TGTGCCAGCAGTGTCGACAGGGCGGGCAATCAGCCCCAGCATTTT	CASSVDRAGNQPQHF
TRBV19	few	TRBJ2-1	-	TGTGCCAGTAGTCCCCTGGAGGGAGGTAATGAGCAGTTCTTC	CASSPLEGGNEQFF
TRBV5-6	-	TRBJ1-5	-	TGTGCCAGCAGCTTGGGGAGGCAGCCCCAGCATTTT	CASSLGRQPQHF
TRBV27	-	TRBJ1-4	TRBD1	TGTGCCAGCAGTTTCGAGGGACAGCAACTGTTTTTT	CASSFEGQQLFF
TRBV5-1	-	TRBJ2-5	-	TGCGCCAGCTCACGCGGGCAGCAAGAGACCCAGTACTTC	CASSRGQQETQYF
TRBV7-9	-	TRBJ2-7	-	TGTGCCAGCAGCTTAGTGGTGTGGCCCTACGAGCAGTACTTC	CASSLVVWPYEQYF
TRBV28	-	TRBJ1-2	-	TGTGCCACCTGCCGGGACACGACCTTTTATGGCTACACCTTC	CATCRDTTFYGYTF
TRBV7-2	-	TRBJ2-5	-	TGTGCCAGCAGCTGGGGGGGCGGGCAAGAGACCCAGTACTTC	CASSWGGGQETQYF
TRBV5-6	-	TRBJ1-5	-	TGTGCCAGCAGCTTAGGAGATCAGCCCCAGCATTTT	CASSLGDQPQHF
TRBV2	-	TRBJ1-2	-	TGTGCCAGCAGTGAAAGCGGTTATGGCTACACCTTC	CASSESGYGYTF
TRBV7-9	-	TRBJ2-1	-	TGTGCCAGCAGCTTAGCCAGCGAGCTCAATGAGCAGTTCTTC	CASSLASELNEQFF
TRBV27	few	TRBJ1-2	-	TGTGCCAGCAGTTACAGGGCTAACTATGGCTACACCTTC	CASSYRANYGYTF
TRBV6-6	-	TRBJ2-3	TRBD1	TGTGCCACCTCAGGGACAGGCTATTCAGATACGCAGTATTTT	CATSGTGYSDTQYF
TRBV28	-	TRBJ2-4	-	TGTGCCAGCAGCCCGACAGACAAAAACATTCAGTACTTC	CASSPTDKNIQYF
TRBV2	-	TRBJ1-1	-	TGTGCCAGCAGTGAAGACGGAGCCATGAACACTGAAGCTTTCTTT	CASSEDGAMNTEAFF